This T cell receptor beta chain was recorded in a study of blood T cells in healthy people across ages. Broader study findings: Naive CD4+ cell counts and diversity both ran higher in long-lived than in aged donors.

About this clonotype itself: The antigen remains undetermined.

The CDR3 covers 13 residues. V was pared by 4 bases and J by 8 bases, with 12 bases between. Per the germline V gene, CDR1 is KGHSH and CDR2 is LQKENI. Alongside a J-beta primer mix, a sample-barcoded 5' primer served in a second PCR lasting roughly 7 to 12 cycles. TCRdb re-called the 5' RACE reads through MiXCR, storing one row per CDR3 protein. The profile shows about 630,000 distinct CDR3 sequences, under 25% of them singletons. Material: blood. The source is a man between 65 and 80 years old in good health. The chain recombines TRBV18 with TRBJ2-4; possible D gene TRBD1, 5 bases. DNA of the CDR3: TGTGCCAGCTCACGGGGCTTAATGGACATTCAGTACTTC. Protein: CASSRGLMDIQYF.